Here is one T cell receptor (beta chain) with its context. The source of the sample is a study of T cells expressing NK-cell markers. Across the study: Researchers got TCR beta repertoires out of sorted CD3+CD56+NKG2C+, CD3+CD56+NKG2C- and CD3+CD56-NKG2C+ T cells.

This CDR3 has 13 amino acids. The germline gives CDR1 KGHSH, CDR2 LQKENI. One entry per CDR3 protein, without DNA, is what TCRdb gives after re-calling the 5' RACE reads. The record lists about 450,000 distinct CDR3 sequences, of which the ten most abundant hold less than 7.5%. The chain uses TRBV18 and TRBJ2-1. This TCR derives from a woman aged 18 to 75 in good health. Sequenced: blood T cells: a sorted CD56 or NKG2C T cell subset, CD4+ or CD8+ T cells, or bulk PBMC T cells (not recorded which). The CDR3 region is CASSPTVYNEQFF. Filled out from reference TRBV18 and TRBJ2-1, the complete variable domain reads NAGVMQNPRHLVRRRGQEARLRCSPMKGHSHVYWYRQLPEEGLKFMVYLQKENIIDESGMPKERFSAEFPKEGPSILRIQQVVRGDSAAYFCASSPTVYNEQFFGPGTRLTVL.